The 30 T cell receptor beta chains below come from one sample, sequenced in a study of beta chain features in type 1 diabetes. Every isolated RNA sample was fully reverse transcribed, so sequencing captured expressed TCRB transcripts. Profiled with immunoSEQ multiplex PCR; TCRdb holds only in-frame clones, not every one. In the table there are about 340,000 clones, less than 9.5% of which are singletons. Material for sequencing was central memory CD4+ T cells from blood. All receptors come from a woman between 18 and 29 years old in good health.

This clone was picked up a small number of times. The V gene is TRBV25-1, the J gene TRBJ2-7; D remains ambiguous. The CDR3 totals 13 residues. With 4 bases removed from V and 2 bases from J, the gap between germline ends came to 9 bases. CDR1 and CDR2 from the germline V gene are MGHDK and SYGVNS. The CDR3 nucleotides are TGTGCCAGCAGTGGGTTGGAGACCTACGAGCAGTACTTC. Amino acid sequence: CASSGLETYEQYF.

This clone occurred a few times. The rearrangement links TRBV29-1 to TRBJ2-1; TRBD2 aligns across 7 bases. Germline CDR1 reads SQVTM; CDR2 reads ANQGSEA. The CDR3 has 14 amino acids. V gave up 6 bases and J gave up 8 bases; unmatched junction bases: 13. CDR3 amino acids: CSVDPGQGGDEQFF. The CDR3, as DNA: TGCAGCGTAGATCCGGGCCAGGGAGGGGATGAGCAGTTCTTC.

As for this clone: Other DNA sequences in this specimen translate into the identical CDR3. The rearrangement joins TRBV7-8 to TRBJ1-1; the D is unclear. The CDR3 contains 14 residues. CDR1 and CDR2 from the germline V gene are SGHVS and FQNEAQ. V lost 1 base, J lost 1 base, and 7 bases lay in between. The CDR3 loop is CASSLVTGNTEAFF. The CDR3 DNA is TGTGCCAGCAGCTTAGTAACGGGGAACACTGAAGCTTTCTTT.

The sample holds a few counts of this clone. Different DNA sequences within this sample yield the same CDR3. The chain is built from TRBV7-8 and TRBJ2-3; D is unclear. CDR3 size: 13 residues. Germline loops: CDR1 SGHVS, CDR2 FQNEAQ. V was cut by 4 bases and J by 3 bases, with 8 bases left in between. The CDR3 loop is CASSSLSTDTQYF. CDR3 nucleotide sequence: TGTGCCAGCAGCTCCCTTAGTACAGATACGCAGTATTTT.

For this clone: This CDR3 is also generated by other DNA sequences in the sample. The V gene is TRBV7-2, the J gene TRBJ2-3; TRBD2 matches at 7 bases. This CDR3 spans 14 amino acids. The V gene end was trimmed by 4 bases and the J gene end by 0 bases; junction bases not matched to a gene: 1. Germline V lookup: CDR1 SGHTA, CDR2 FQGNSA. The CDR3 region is CASSWGGSTDTQYF. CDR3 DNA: TGTGCCAGCAGCTGGGGGGGAAGCACAGATACGCAGTATTTT.

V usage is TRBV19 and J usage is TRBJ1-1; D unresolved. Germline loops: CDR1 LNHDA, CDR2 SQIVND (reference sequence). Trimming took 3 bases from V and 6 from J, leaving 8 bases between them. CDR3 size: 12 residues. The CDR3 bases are TGTGCCAGTAGTATTGGAAAGCCTGAAGCTTTCTTT. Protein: CASSIGKPEAFF. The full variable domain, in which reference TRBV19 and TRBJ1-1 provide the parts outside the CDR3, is DGGITQSPKYLFRKEGQNVTLSCEQNLNHDAMYWYRQDPGQGLRLIYYSQIVNDFQKGDIAEGYSVSREKKESFPLTVTSAQKNPTAFYLCASSIGKPEAFFGQGTRLTVV.

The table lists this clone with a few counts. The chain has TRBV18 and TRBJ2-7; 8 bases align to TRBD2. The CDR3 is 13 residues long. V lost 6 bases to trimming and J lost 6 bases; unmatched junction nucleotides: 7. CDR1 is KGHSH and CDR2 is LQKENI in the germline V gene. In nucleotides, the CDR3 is TGTGCCAGCTCGGCGGGACTAGAAGGCGAGCAGTACTTC. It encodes CASSAGLEGEQYF.

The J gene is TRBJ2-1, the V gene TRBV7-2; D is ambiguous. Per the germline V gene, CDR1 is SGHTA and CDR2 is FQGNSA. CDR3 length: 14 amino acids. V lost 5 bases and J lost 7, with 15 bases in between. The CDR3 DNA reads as TGTGCCAGCAGCGATCTTCGGATGGGGAATGAGCAGTTCTTC. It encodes CASSDLRMGNEQFF. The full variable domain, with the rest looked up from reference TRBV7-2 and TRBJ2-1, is GAGVSQSPSNKVTEKGKDVELRCDPISGHTALYWYRQSLGQGLEFLIYFQGNSAPDKSGLPSDRFSAERTGGSVSTLTIQRTQQEDSAVYLCASSDLRMGNEQFFGPGTRLTVL.

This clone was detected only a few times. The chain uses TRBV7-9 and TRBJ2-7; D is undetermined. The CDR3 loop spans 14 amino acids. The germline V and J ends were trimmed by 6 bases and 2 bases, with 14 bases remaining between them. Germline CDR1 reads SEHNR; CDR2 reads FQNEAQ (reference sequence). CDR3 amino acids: CASRPDTGPYEQYF. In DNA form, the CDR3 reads TGTGCCAGCAGGCCAGATACCGGGCCCTACGAGCAGTACTTC.

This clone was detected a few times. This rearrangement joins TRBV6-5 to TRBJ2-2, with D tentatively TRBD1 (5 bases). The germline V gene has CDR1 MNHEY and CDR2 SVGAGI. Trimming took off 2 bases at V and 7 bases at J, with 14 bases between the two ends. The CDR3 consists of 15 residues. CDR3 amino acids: CASSYRARVVGELFF. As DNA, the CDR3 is TGTGCCAGCAGTTACAGGGCCAGGGTAGTCGGGGAGCTGTTTTTT.

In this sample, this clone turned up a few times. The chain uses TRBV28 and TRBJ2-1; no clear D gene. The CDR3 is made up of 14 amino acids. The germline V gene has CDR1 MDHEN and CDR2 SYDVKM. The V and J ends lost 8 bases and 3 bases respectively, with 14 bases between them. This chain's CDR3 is CASLTTVGYNEQFF. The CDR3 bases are TGTGCCAGCCTAACTACAGTGGGCTACAATGAGCAGTTCTTC.

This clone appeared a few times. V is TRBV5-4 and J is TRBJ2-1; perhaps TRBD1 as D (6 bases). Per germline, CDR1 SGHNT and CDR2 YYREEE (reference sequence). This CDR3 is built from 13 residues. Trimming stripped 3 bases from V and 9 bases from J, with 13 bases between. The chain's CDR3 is CASSSLQGGEQFF. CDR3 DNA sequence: TGTGCCAGCAGCTCCCTACAGGGTGGTGAGCAGTTCTTC.

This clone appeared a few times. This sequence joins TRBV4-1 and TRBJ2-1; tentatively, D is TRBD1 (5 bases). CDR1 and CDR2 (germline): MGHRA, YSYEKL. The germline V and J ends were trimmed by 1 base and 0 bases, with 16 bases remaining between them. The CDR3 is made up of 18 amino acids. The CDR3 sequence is CASSQVDLGVSSYNEQFF. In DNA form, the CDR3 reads TGCGCCAGCAGCCAAGTGGATTTAGGGGTTAGCTCCTACAATGAGCAGTTCTTC.

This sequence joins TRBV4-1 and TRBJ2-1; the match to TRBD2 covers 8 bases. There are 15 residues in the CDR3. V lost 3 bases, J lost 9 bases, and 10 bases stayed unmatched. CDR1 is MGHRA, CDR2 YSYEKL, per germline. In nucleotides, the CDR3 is TGCGCCAGCAGCCAGACTGGCGGGGGGCACGGTGAGCAGTTCTTC. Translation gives CASSQTGGGHGEQFF.

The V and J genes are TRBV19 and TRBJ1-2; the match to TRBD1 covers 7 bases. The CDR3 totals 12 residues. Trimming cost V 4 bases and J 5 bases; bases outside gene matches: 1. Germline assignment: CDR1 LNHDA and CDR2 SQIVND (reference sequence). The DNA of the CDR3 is TGTGCCAGTAGTAAGACAGGGTATGGCTACACCTTC. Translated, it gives CASSKTGYGYTF.

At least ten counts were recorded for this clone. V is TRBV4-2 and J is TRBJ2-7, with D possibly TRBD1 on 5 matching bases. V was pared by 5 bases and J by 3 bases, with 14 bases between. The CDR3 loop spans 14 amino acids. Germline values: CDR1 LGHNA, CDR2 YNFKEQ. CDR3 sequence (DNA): TGTGCCAGCAGCATGGCCTCAGGGAACTACGAGCAGTACTTC. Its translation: CASSMASGNYEQYF.

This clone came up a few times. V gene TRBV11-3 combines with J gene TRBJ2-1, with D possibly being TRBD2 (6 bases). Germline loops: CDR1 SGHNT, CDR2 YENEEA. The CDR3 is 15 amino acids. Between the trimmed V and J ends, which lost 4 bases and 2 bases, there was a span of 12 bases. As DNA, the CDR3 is TGTGCCAGCAGCTCGAAGCGGGCCGCCTACAATGAGCAGTTCTTC. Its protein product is CASSSKRAAYNEQFF.

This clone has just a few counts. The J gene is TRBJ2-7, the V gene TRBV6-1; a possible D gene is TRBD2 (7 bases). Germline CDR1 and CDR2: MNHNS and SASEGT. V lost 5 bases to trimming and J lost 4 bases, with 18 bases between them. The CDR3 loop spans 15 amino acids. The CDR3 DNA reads TGTGCCAGCAGTAGGAAGGGGGAGGGCCTTTACGAGCAGTACTTC. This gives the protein CASSRKGEGLYEQYF.

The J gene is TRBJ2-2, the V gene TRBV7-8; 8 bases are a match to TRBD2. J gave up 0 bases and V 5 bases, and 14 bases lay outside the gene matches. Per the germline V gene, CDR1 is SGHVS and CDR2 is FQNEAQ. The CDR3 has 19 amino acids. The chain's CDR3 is CASSLRGITSGSNTGELFF. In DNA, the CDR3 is TGTGCCAGCAGCCTTAGAGGCATCACTAGCGGCTCGAACACCGGGGAGCTGTTTTTT.

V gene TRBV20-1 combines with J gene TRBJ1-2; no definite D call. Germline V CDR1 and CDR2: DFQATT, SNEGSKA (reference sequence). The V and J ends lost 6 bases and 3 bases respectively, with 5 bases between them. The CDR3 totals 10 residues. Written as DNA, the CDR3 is TGCAGTGCCCACTACTATGGCTACACCTTC. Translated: CSAHYYGYTF.

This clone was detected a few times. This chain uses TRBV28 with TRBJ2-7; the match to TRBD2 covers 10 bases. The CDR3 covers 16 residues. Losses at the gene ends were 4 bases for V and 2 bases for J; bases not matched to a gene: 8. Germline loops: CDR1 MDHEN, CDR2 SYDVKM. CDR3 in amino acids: CASSWGVLAGAYEQYF. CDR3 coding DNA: TGTGCCAGCAGTTGGGGGGTTCTAGCGGGAGCCTACGAGCAGTACTTC.

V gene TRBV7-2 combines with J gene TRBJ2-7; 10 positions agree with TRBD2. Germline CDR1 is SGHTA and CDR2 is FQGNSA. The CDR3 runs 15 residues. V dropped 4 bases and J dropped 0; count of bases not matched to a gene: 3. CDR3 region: CASSSSSGSSYEQYF. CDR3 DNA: TGTGCCAGCAGCTCTTCTAGCGGGAGCTCCTACGAGCAGTACTTC.

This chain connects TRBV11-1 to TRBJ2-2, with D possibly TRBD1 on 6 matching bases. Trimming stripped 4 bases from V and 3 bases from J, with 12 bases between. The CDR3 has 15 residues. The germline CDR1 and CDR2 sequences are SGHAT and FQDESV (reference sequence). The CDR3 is CASSWGSGDTGELFF. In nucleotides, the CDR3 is TGTGCCAGCAGCTGGGGGTCAGGGGACACCGGGGAGCTGTTTTTT.

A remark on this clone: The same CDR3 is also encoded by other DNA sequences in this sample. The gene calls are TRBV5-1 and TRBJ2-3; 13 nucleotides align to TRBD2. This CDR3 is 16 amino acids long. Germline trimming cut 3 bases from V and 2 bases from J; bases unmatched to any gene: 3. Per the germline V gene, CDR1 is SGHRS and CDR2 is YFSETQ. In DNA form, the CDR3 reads TGCGCCAGCAGCTGGGGACTAGCGGGAATCACAGATACGCAGTATTTT. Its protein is CASSWGLAGITDTQYF.

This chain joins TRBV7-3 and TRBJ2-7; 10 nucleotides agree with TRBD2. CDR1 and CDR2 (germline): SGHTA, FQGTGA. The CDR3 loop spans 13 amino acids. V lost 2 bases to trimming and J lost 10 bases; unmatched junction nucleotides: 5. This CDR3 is CASSLSSGSLQYF. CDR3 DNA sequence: TGTGCCAGCAGCTTATCTAGCGGGAGTCTCCAGTACTTC.

This CDR3 reads CATSRDGNTRGQPQHF. The CDR3 DNA is TGTGCCACCAGCAGGGACGGAAATACTCGGGGGCAGCCCCAGCATTTT. The V and J genes are TRBV15 and TRBJ1-5; D is perhaps TRBD1 (5 bases). Trimming took 3 bases from V and 7 from J, leaving 19 bases between them. Germline CDR1 LNHNV, CDR2 YYDKDF (reference sequence). The CDR3 consists of 16 residues.

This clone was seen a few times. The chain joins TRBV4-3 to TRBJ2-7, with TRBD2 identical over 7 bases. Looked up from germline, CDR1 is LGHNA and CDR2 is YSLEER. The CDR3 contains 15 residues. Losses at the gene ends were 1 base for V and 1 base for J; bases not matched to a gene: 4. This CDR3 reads CASSQGSSGSYEQYF. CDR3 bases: TGCGCCAGCAGCCAAGGGTCTAGCGGATCCTACGAGCAGTACTTC.

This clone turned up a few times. The CDR3 nucleotides read TGTGCCAGCAGCTTAGATGGAACCGGGGAGCTGTTTTTT. Amino acids: CASSLDGTGELFF. The chain carries TRBV11-2 and TRBJ2-2; D not resolved. The germline V gene encodes CDR1 SGHAT and CDR2 FQNNGV. The CDR3 length is 13 residues. Trimming removed 0 bases from V and 5 bases from J, with 4 bases in between.

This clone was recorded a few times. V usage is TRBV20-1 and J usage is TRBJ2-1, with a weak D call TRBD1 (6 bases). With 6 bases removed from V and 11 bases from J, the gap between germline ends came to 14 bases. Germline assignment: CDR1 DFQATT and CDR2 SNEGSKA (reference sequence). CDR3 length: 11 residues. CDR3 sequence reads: CSAVEWGQQFF. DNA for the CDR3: TGCAGTGCCGTGGAGTGGGGGCAGCAGTTCTTC.

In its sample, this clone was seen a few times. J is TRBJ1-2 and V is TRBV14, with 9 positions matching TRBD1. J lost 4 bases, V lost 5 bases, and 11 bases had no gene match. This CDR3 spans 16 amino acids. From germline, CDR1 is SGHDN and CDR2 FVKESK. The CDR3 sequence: CASSDYNTGGTYGYTF. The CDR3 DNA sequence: TGTGCCAGCAGCGACTACAATACAGGGGGCACCTATGGCTACACCTTC.